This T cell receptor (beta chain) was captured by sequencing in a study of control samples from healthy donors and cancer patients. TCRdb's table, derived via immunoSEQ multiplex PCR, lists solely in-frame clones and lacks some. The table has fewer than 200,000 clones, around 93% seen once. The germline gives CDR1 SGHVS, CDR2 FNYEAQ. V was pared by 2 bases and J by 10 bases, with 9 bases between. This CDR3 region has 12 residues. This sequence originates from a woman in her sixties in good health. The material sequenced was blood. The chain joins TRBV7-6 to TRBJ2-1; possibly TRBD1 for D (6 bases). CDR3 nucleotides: TGTGCCAGCAGCTTACTCAGGGGAGAGCAGTTCTTC. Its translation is CASSLLRGEQFF.